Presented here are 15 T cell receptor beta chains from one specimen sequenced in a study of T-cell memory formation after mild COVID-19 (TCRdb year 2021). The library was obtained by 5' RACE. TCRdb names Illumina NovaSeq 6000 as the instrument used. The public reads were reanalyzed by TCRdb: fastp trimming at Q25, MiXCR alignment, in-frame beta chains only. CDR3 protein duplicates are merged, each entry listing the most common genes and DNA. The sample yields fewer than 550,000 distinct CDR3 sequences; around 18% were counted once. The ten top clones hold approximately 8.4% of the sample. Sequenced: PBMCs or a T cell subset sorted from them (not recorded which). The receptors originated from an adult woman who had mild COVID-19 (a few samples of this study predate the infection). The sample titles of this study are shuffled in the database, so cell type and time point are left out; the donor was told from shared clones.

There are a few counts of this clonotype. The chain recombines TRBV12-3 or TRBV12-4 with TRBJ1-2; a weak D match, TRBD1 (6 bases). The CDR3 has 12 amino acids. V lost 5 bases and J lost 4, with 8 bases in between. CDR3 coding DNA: TGTGCCAGCAGTGCAGGGGTCTATGGCTACACCTTC. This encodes CASSAGVYGYTF.

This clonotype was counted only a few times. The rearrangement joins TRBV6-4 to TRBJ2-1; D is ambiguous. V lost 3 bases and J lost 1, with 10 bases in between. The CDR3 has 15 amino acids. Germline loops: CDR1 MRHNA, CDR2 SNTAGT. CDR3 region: CASSEGPASYNEQFF. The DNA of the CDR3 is TGTGCCAGCAGTGAAGGCCCCGCGTCCTACAATGAGCAGTTCTTC.

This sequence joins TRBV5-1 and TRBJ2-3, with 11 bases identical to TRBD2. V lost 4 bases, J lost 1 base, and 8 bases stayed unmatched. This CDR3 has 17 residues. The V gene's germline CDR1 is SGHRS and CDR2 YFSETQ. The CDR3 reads CASSGGLAGPRTDTQYF. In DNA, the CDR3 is TGCGCCAGCAGCGGTGGACTAGCGGGTCCGCGCACAGATACGCAGTATTTT.

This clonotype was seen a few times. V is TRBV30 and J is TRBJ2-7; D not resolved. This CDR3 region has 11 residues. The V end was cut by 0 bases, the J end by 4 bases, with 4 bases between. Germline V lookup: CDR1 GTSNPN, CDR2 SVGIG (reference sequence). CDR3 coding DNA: TGTGCCTGGAGTGTGAGATACGAGCAGTACTTC. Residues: CAWSVRYEQYF.

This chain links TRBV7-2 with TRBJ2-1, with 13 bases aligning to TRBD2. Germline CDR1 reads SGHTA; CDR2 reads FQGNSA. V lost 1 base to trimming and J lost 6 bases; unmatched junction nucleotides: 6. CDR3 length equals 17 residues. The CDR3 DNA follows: TGTGCCAGCAGCTTAGTGCGACTAGCGGGGGGCCGCAATGAGCAGTTCTTC. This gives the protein CASSLVRLAGGRNEQFF.

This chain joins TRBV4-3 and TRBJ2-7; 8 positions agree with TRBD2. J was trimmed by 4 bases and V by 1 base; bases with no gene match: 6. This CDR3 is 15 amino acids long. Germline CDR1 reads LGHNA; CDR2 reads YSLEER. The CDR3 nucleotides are TGCGCCAGCAGCCAAGGGGTTAGCGGGACATACGAGCAGTACTTC. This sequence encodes CASSQGVSGTYEQYF.

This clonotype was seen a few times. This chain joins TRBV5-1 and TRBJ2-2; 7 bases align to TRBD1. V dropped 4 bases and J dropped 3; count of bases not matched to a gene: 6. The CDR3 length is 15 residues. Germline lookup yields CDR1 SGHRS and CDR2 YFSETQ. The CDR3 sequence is CASSGRQGDTGELFF. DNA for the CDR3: TGCGCCAGCAGCGGACGACAGGGAGACACCGGGGAGCTGTTTTTT.

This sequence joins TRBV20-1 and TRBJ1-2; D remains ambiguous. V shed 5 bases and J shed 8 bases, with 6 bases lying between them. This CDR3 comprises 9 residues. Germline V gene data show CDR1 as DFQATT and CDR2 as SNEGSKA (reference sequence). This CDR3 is CSAPPGYTF. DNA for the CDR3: TGCAGTGCTCCTCCCGGCTACACCTTC.

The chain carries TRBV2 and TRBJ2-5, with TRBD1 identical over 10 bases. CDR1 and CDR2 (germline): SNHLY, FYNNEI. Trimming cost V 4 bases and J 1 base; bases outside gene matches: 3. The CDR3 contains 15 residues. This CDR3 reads CASSGGQGLQETQYF. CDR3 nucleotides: TGTGCCAGCAGTGGGGGACAGGGGCTCCAAGAGACCCAGTACTTC.

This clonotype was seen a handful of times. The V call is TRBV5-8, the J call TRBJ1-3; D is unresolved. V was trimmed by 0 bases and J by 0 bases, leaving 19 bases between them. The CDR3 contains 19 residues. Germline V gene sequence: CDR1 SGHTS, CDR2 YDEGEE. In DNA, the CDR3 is TGTGCCAGCAGCTTGGTAAAAAAGATACCGTCTTTCTCTGGAAACACCATATATTTT. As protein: CASSLVKKIPSFSGNTIYF.

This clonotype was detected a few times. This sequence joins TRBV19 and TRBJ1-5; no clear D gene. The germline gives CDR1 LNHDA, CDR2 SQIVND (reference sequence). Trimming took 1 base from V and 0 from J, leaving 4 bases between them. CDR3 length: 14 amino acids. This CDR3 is CASSIGYSNQPQHF. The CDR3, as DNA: TGTGCCAGTAGTATAGGGTATAGCAATCAGCCCCAGCATTTT.

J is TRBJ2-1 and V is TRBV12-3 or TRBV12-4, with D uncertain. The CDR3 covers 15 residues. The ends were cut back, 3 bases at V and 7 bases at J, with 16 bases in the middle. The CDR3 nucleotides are TGTGCCAGCAGTTTCGCGAGGCCCGGCGGAAATGAGCAGTTCTTC. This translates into CASSFARPGGNEQFF.

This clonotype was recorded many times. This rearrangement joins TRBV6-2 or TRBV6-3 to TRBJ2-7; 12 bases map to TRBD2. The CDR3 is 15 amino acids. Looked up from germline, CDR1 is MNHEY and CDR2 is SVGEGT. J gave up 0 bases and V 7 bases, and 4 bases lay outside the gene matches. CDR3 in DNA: TGTGCCAGCACCCGGACTAGCGGGGTCTCCTACGAGCAGTACTTC. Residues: CASTRTSGVSYEQYF.

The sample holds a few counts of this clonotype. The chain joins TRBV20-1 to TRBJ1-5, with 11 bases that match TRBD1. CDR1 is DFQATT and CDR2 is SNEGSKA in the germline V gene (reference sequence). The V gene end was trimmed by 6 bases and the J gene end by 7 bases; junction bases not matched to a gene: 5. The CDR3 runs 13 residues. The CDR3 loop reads CSAAGTGGQPQHF. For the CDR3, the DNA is TGCAGTGCGGCCGGGACAGGGGGGCAGCCCCAGCATTTT.

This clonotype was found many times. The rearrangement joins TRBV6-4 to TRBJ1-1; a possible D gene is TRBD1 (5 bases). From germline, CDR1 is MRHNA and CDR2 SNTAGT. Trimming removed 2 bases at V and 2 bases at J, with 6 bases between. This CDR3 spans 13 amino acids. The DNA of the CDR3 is TGTGCCAGCAGTGACCGGGACAACACTGAAGCTTTCTTT. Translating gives CASSDRDNTEAFF.